The TCR beta chain under discussion was sequenced for a study of T cell repertoires in cytomegalovirus infection. Study-level background: Shared public TCR beta signatures pointed to both CMV infection and a matching HLA type. Study-level findings and limits: It was HLA-C-restricted CMV-specific TCR beta clonotypes that dominated the response ex vivo. Summed public TCR beta family frequency identified CMV carriers bearing the relevant HLA.

Concerning this clonotype itself: Its antigen remains unidentified. This may stem from a read error, because a much larger clone lies one nucleotide away.

The CDR3 is 14 amino acids. Germline CDR1 SGHVS, CDR2 FNYEAQ. TCRdb processed the reads anew with MiXCR; each CDR3 protein has one entry. The sample includes about 680,000 distinct CDR3 sequences, more than 20% seen only once; the top ten take less than 10%. This chain uses TRBV7-6 with TRBJ2-7; 10 bases are shared with TRBD1. This clonotype originated in a human donor in good health (CMV status not recorded). Some clones in this sample may be carry-over from other donors' samples. Sample: CD8+ T cells from PBMCs. DNA of the CDR3: TGTGTCAGCAGCGCCGGGACAGGGGTTTACGAGCAGTACTTC. As protein: CVSSAGTGVYEQYF.